One sample yielded the 30 T cell receptor beta chains listed below, sequenced in a study of blood T cell repertoires in COVID-19. TCRdb's copy holds only in-frame clones and misses some; the assay was immunoSEQ multiplex PCR. The data show around 300,000 clones, around 91% seen once. Sequenced material: PBMCs or T cells enriched from blood (not recorded which). These receptors came from a woman younger than 35 who had recovered from COVID-19.

The V and J genes are TRBV11-1 and TRBJ1-2, with 7 nucleotides matching TRBD1. CDR3 length: 13 residues. V lost 3 bases and J lost 8; bases outside the gene matches: 6. Looked up from germline, CDR1 is SGHAT and CDR2 is FQDESV (reference sequence). This chain's CDR3 is CASSFTGAEGYTF. In DNA, the CDR3 is TGTGCCAGCAGCTTTACAGGGGCGGAGGGCTACACCTTC.

This clone was recorded only once. The chain recombines TRBV27 with TRBJ2-7; TRBD2 might be the D (7 bases). The CDR3 loop spans 11 amino acids. V was shortened by 2 bases and J by 9 bases, with 8 bases between the two germline ends. Germline V gene sequence: CDR1 MNHEY, CDR2 SMNVEV (reference sequence). The DNA of the CDR3 is TGTGCCAGCAGTTTAGCGGGGGCGCAGTACTTC. It translates to CASSLAGAQYF.

The J gene is TRBJ1-1, the V gene TRBV19, with D tentatively TRBD1 (6 bases). The germline gives CDR1 LNHDA, CDR2 SQIVND (reference sequence). The CDR3 has 15 amino acids. V shed 6 bases and J shed 4 bases, with 18 bases lying between them. In nucleotides, the CDR3 is TGTGCCAGTAGCGGGGGGGCCTCATGGGGCACTGAAGCTTTCTTT. Translation gives CASSGGASWGTEAFF.

The rearrangement joins TRBV10-2 to TRBJ2-1, with a weak D call TRBD2 (5 bases). The CDR3 length is 13 residues. V lost 6 bases to trimming and J lost 4 bases, with 10 bases between them. Looked up from germline, CDR1 is WSHSY and CDR2 is SAAADI. CDR3 DNA: TGCGCCAGCAGACGGGGAGAGTACAATGAGCAGTTCTTC. The encoded protein is CASRRGEYNEQFF.

The V gene is TRBV6-5, the J gene TRBJ1-1, with D perhaps TRBD1 (5 bases). CDR3 length: 14 residues. Per germline, CDR1 MNHEY and CDR2 SVGAGI. V lost 4 bases to trimming and J lost 1 base, with 10 bases between them. The CDR3 DNA reads TGTGCCAGCAGTTTATGGGGGGAGAACACTGAAGCTTTCTTT. Translation: CASSLWGENTEAFF.

The chain is built from TRBV7-2 and TRBJ1-3; D may be TRBD1 (5 bases). The CDR3 covers 13 residues. Germline V CDR1 and CDR2: SGHTA, FQGNSA. V was cut by 6 bases and J by 0 bases, with 6 bases left in between. CDR3 DNA: TGTGCCAGCAGAAGGGGCTCTGGAAACACCATATATTTT. It is translated as CASRRGSGNTIYF.

This rearrangement joins TRBV2 to TRBJ2-2; 10 bases align to TRBD1. The CDR3 sequence is 15 residues long. V lost 5 bases to trimming and J lost 5 bases; unmatched junction nucleotides: 5. Germline values: CDR1 SNHLY, CDR2 FYNNEI. The CDR3 nucleotides read TGTGCCAGCAGTCCCTGGACAGGGGGAACCGGGGAGCTGTTTTTT. This translates into CASSPWTGGTGELFF.

V is TRBV23-1 and J is TRBJ1-2, with 7 bases that match TRBD1. TRBV23-1 is placed among ORFs of uncertain function. V lost 11 bases to trimming and J lost 5 bases; unmatched junction nucleotides: 8. CDR3 length: 12 amino acids. The CDR3 nucleotides read TGCGCCCCTAGGACAGGACCTTATGGCTACACCTTC. Translating it yields CAPRTGPYGYTF.

The rearrangement uses TRBV6-5 and TRBJ2-5; 7 positions agree with TRBD2. The junction had 13 bases not matched to a gene; V was cut back by 6 bases and J by 9 bases. The CDR3 contains 14 residues. Germline V lookup: CDR1 MNHEY, CDR2 SVGAGI. This CDR3 is CASRPSGTGGAQYF. The CDR3 DNA reads as TGTGCCAGCAGGCCCAGCGGGACTGGAGGGGCCCAGTACTTC.

V gene TRBV19 combines with J gene TRBJ2-3; 9 bases match TRBD2. The CDR3 contains 14 residues. CDR1 is LNHDA and CDR2 is SQIVND in the germline V gene (reference sequence). The trim removed 8 bases at V and 4 bases at J, leaving 7 bases unmatched. The CDR3 DNA follows: TGTGCCAGTGGCGGACTAGCGCTCCCAGATACGCAGTATTTT. Encoded protein: CASGGLALPDTQYF. The variable domain in full, completed from reference TRBV19 and TRBJ2-3, reads DGGITQSPKYLFRKEGQNVTLSCEQNLNHDAMYWYRQDPGQGLRLIYYSQIVNDFQKGDIAEGYSVSREKKESFPLTVTSAQKNPTAFYLCASGGLALPDTQYFGPGTRLTVL.

This clone was counted a single time. The chain links TRBV6-5 to TRBJ2-4, with TRBD1 matching over 8 bases. Per the germline V gene, CDR1 is MNHEY and CDR2 is SVGAGI. The CDR3 has 14 residues. The V segment lost 8 bases and the J segment 3 bases; nucleotides outside the gene matches: 6. In nucleotides, the CDR3 is TGTGCCAGCTCAGGGGGCAGAAGCAAAAACATTCAGTACTTC. Amino acid sequence: CASSGGRSKNIQYF.

In regard to this clone: This may arise from a read error, as a much more abundant clone is one base away. This rearrangement joins TRBV2 to TRBJ2-2; 9 nucleotides align to TRBD1. The CDR3 sequence is 13 residues long. Trimming took 6 bases from V and 4 from J; bases not matched to a gene: 0. Germline V gives CDR1 SNHLY, CDR2 FYNNEI. The CDR3 DNA is TGTGCCAGCAGGACAGGGGGCACCGGGGAGCTGTTTTTT. Protein product: CASRTGGTGELFF.

CDR3 sequence (DNA): TGTGCCAGCAGTGGGCGACTAGCGGGGGGTCAAGAGACCCAGTACTTC. Its protein is CASSGRLAGGQETQYF. The J gene is TRBJ2-5, the V gene TRBV6-1, with 13 bases identical to TRBD2. V shed 4 bases and J 2 bases; nucleotides not matched to a gene: 4. The CDR3 spans 16 residues. Germline CDR1 and CDR2: MNHNS and SASEGT.

The chain recombines TRBV28 with TRBJ2-7; D call uncertain. Trimming took 6 bases from V and 2 from J, leaving 17 bases between them. The CDR3 is 15 amino acids. Germline CDR1 MDHEN, CDR2 SYDVKM. This chain's CDR3 is CASSPSQVLPYEQYF. CDR3 DNA sequence: TGTGCCAGCAGCCCTTCCCAGGTCCTTCCCTACGAGCAGTACTTC.

This clone was recorded only once. The chain employs TRBV9 and TRBJ2-7; unclear D gene. Germline V gives CDR1 SGDLS, CDR2 YYNGEE. CDR3 size: 14 residues. The V and J ends lost 0 bases and 2 bases respectively, with 9 bases between them. The CDR3 protein is CASSVGSQAYEQYF. The DNA of the CDR3 is TGTGCCAGCAGCGTAGGGTCTCAGGCCTACGAGCAGTACTTC.

The rearrangement joins TRBV6-5 to TRBJ1-5; D is perhaps TRBD1 (6 bases). The V and J ends lost 5 bases and 5 bases respectively, with 10 bases between them. The V gene's germline CDR1 is MNHEY and CDR2 SVGAGI. The CDR3 covers 13 residues. The CDR3 is CASSRTEDQPQHF. In DNA form, the CDR3 reads TGTGCCAGCAGTCGGACAGAGGATCAGCCCCAGCATTTT.

This clone has just one count. This chain uses TRBV15 with TRBJ1-2, with D perhaps TRBD1 (6 bases). V lost 1 base and J 7 bases, leaving 19 bases between the germline ends. This CDR3 has 16 amino acids. Germline V gene sequence: CDR1 LNHNV, CDR2 YYDKDF (reference sequence). Here the CDR3 DNA reads TGTGCCACCAGCAGAGGAGAGAAGGGGGTAAAGGCTGGCTACACCTTC. Encoded protein: CATSRGEKGVKAGYTF.

J is TRBJ1-1 and V is TRBV27; D may be TRBD1 (5 bases). Trimming took off 2 bases at V and 1 base at J, with 8 bases between the two ends. This CDR3 has 14 residues. The germline gives CDR1 MNHEY, CDR2 SMNVEV (reference sequence). The CDR3 DNA reads as TGTGCCAGCAGTTTAAGGGGTAAGAACACTGAAGCTTTCTTT. As protein: CASSLRGKNTEAFF.

The chain employs TRBV3-1 (or the pseudogene TRBV3-2) and TRBJ2-6; 9 bases align to TRBD1. Germline loops: CDR1 LGHDT, CDR2 YNNKEL (reference sequence). The CDR3 has 17 residues. The V gene end was trimmed by 3 bases and the J gene end by 0 bases; junction bases not matched to a gene: 3. The CDR3 region is CASSHGTGNSGANVLTF. The CDR3 DNA reads TGTGCCAGCAGCCATGGGACAGGGAACTCTGGGGCCAACGTCCTGACTTTC.

As regards this clone: This same CDR3 is encoded by further DNA sequences in the sample. The chain joins TRBV7-2 to TRBJ2-2; the match to TRBD2 covers 8 bases. The CDR3 consists of 15 residues. Trimming took 5 bases from V and 0 from J; bases not matched to a gene: 2. CDR1 SGHTA and CDR2 FQGNSA come from the germline V gene. CDR3 DNA: TGTGCCAGCAGCAGTAGCGGGGCGAACACCGGGGAGCTGTTTTTT. It yields the protein CASSSSGANTGELFF. Together with reference TRBV7-2 and TRBJ2-2, the CDR3 gives the full variable domain: GAGVSQSPSNKVTEKGKDVELRCDPISGHTALYWYRQSLGQGLEFLIYFQGNSAPDKSGLPSDRFSAERTGGSVSTLTIQRTQQEDSAVYLCASSSSGANTGELFFGEGSRLTVL.

V usage is TRBV15 and J usage is TRBJ2-1; D is undetermined. CDR1 and CDR2 from the germline V gene are LNHNV and YYDKDF (reference sequence). This CDR3 is built from 13 residues. V dropped 4 bases and J dropped 4 bases, with 8 bases sitting between them. CDR3: CATSTRTYNEQFF. The CDR3 coding sequence is TGTGCCACCAGCACTCGTACATACAATGAGCAGTTCTTC.

The chain combines TRBV5-1 with TRBJ1-1; D remains unclear. The CDR3 totals 14 residues. Trimming cost V 0 bases and J 6 bases, with 12 bases left between them. The V gene's germline CDR1 is SGHRS and CDR2 YFSETQ. The CDR3 sequence: CASSLAHREAEAFF. The CDR3 DNA reads as TGCGCCAGCAGCTTGGCCCATAGGGAGGCTGAAGCTTTCTTT.

A single count supports this clone. The same CDR3 can be traced to other DNA sequences in this sample. The chain carries TRBV12-3 or TRBV12-4 and TRBJ2-2; D may be TRBD2 (5 bases). CDR3 size: 12 residues. Trimming took off 5 bases at V and 6 bases at J, with 7 bases between the two ends. This chain's CDR3 is CASSPGAGELFF. DNA of the CDR3: TGTGCCAGCAGTCCCGGGGCCGGGGAGCTGTTTTTT.

The rearrangement links TRBV27 to TRBJ1-1; 7 nucleotides agree with TRBD1. The CDR3 is 14 residues long. The germline V gene has CDR1 MNHEY and CDR2 SMNVEV (reference sequence). The V and J ends lost 8 bases and 0 bases, in that order; junction bases with no gene match: 6. Here the CDR3 DNA reads TGTGCCAGCGCTCACAGGGGAATGAACACTGAAGCTTTCTTT. Translation: CASAHRGMNTEAFF.

The CDR3 sequence is CASNRGERGYTF. In nucleotides, the CDR3 is TGTGCCAGCAATCGGGGGGAGCGGGGCTACACCTTC. The chain uses TRBV28 and TRBJ1-2, with D tentatively TRBD1 (5 bases). V shed 7 bases and J shed 8 bases, with 14 bases lying between them. CDR1 is MDHEN, CDR2 SYDVKM, per germline. The CDR3 length is 12 residues.

This clone showed up just once. V usage is TRBV3-1 (or the pseudogene TRBV3-2) and J usage is TRBJ2-7; 8 positions match TRBD1. The ends lost 4 bases at V and 3 bases at J; junction bases unmatched: 8. The V gene's germline CDR1 is LGHDT and CDR2 YNNKEL (reference sequence). The CDR3 is made up of 15 amino acids. CDR3 sequence reads: CASSPSGQALYEQYF. The CDR3 bases are TGTGCCAGCAGCCCGTCGGGACAGGCCCTCTACGAGCAGTACTTC.

This chain uses TRBV21-1 with TRBJ1-6; the table's D call TRBD1 went unverified against the DNA. TRBV21-1 is listed as a pseudogene. This CDR3 comprises 14 residues. CDR3 bases: TGTGCCAGCAGCCTGACAGGGTATAATTCACCCCTCCACTTT. This gives the protein CASSLTGYNSPLHF.

The V gene is TRBV7-9, the J gene TRBJ1-4; 7 bases line up with TRBD1. The CDR3 runs to 15 residues. Unmatched junction bases numbered 5, after V lost 5 bases and J lost 2 bases. From germline, CDR1 is SEHNR and CDR2 FQNEAQ (reference sequence). This CDR3 is CASSLEGATNEKLFF. As DNA, the CDR3 is TGTGCCAGCAGCCTCGAGGGGGCGACTAATGAAAAACTGTTTTTT.

In its sample, this clone was seen once. The rearrangement joins TRBV6-6 to TRBJ1-2; D gene ambiguous. The length of the CDR3 is 12 residues. Per germline, CDR1 MNHNY and CDR2 SVGAGI (reference sequence). The V gene lost 6 bases and the J gene lost 8 bases, with 13 bases spanning the gap. CDR3 loop: CASRGGLLGYTF. CDR3 DNA sequence: TGTGCCAGCAGGGGAGGACTCCTAGGCTACACCTTC.

This clone was detected only a few times. The chain couples TRBV6-4 to TRBJ2-5, with a tentative D call TRBD2 (5 bases). Trimming took 5 bases from V and 2 from J, leaving 9 bases between them. This CDR3 has 13 residues. From germline, CDR1 is MRHNA and CDR2 SNTAGT. CDR3 amino acids: CASSRTEQETQYF. For the CDR3, the DNA is TGTGCCAGCAGTCGGACTGAACAAGAGACCCAGTACTTC.